Sequencing of this T cell receptor (beta chain) was carried out in a study of immune evolution from preneoplasia to lung adenocarcinoma. Regarding the study as a whole: Top clone share appeared to fall from AAH through AIS, MIA, adenocarcinoma.

Patient tissue came from resections in Japan or China, 2014–2017. Two lung cancer pathologists independently confirmed each histologic diagnosis. Comments on this clone: Its antigen remains unknown.

Method: immunoSEQ multiplex PCR; TCRdb's copy keeps in-frame clones and lacks some. The sample includes over 13,000 clones, 80% of them seen just once. The CDR3 runs 12 residues. Trimming removed 4 bases at V and 4 bases at J, with 11 bases between. Germline loops: CDR1 SQVTM, CDR2 ANQGSEA. The receptor was isolated from a person aged 65-85 years with lung adenocarcinoma. This chain links TRBV29-1 with TRBJ2-7; D assignment may be TRBD1 or TRBD2 (5 bases each). Sequencing was carried out using FFPE minimally invasive lung adenocarcinoma tissue. CDR3 sequence: CSVGGGGYEQYF. The CDR3 coding sequence is TGCAGCGTTGGGGGTGGGGGATACGAGCAGTACTTC.